The rows below give T cell receptor beta chains drawn from one sample of a study of T cell repertoires in urothelial bladder cancer. Measured with immunoSEQ multiplex PCR; TCRdb has only the in-frame clones, and not every one. The sample lists thousands of clones; about 70% were seen once. Sequencing was carried out using tumor-infiltrating cells from bladder cancer. These receptor sequences come from a human donor with urothelial carcinoma. The CDR3 runs from the conserved cysteine through the conserved F or W. D genes are given only for firm matches.

-,TRBV28,TRBJ1-4,CASSQGGSSNEKLFF
-,TRBV19,TRBJ1-1,CASSMSGIVAEAFF
-,TRBV27,TRBJ1-6,CASSLSPSPSYNSPLHF
-,TRBV2,TRBJ1-2,CARQGGYTF
-,TRBV12-5,TRBJ1-6,CASGLTRSSYNSPLHF
-,TRBV7-8,TRBJ2-2,CASSPRQVEFAGELFF
-,TRBV7-2,TRBJ2-5,CASSQGPLETQYF
-,TRBV5-6,TRBJ1-5,CASSLAAEQPQHF
TRBD1,TRBV6-1,TRBJ2-7,CASRDSLYEQYF
-,TRBV28,TRBJ2-2,CASGGTGELFF
-,TRBV19,TRBJ2-1,CASSMFGMSSYNEQFF
-,TRBV7-3,TRBJ2-5,CASSPGGALQETQYF
-,TRBV2,TRBJ1-1,CASRSDLGGYTEAFF
-,TRBV29-1,TRBJ2-3,CSVLGRQVATDTQYF
-,TRBV2,TRBJ2-5,CASSWGSETQYF
TRBD1,TRBV6-1,TRBJ1-5,CASTLRTGDQPQHF
TRBD1,TRBV4-1,TRBJ1-4,CASSRKPGQGLEKLFF
-,TRBV27,TRBJ2-1,CASSLGRGPYNEQFF
TRBD2,TRBV28,TRBJ2-3,CASRRGGGGADTQYF
TRBD1,TRBV30,TRBJ1-1,CAWSPGGLNTEAFF
-,TRBV18,TRBJ1-5,CASSPLSRNQPQHF
-,TRBV5-4,TRBJ2-3,CASSFTGRTDTQYF
-,TRBV5-1,TRBJ1-1,CASSLGGGNMNTEAFF
-,TRBV7-2,TRBJ1-5,CASTLTGNNQPQHF
-,TRBV2,TRBJ2-4,CASNSHLAKNIQYF
-,TRBV25-1,TRBJ2-7,CASSEATPTYEQYF
TRBD2,TRBV5-1,TRBJ2-6,CASRETGGPSGANVLTF
-,TRBV14,TRBJ1-5,CASSQASNQPQHF
TRBD1,TRBV30,TRBJ2-7,CAWGARDRGYEQYF
-,TRBV7-9,TRBJ1-3,CASSSNRDYYSGNTIYF
TRBD1,TRBV6-5,TRBJ1-2,CASSSGQGGSGYTF
-,TRBV5-1,TRBJ2-7,CASSPVGGNLYEQYF
-,TRBV18,TRBJ2-3,CASSPDYLSTDTQYF
TRBD1,TRBV18,TRBJ1-1,CASSSWTGRGTEAFF
-,TRBV6-1,TRBJ1-5,CASSSIGGQPQHF
TRBD1,TRBV4-1,TRBJ1-5,CASSQSGTGFRQPQHF
-,TRBV15,TRBJ1-3,CATSRGIATANGNTIYF
-,TRBV6-1,TRBJ1-2,CASSEYTTMPTNYGYTF
-,TRBV5-8,TRBJ1-5,CASSLLPTGQPQHF
-,TRBV7-9,TRBJ1-2,CASSLVPPDWGYGYTF
TRBD1,TRBV5-1,TRBJ1-5,CASSLTGGFNQPQHF
-,TRBV5-4,TRBJ1-1,CASSLAEGTEAFF
-,TRBV19,TRBJ1-5,CASRGPLTQPQHF
-,TRBV28,TRBJ1-1,CAALGGGLAEAFF
-,TRBV28,TRBJ2-7,CASTGPSRRVSYYEQYF
-,TRBV4-1,TRBJ1-2,CASSLFGVKGYGYTF
TRBD1,TRBV6-5,TRBJ1-1,CASSFRGTGNTEAFF
-,TRBV11-2,TRBJ2-6,CASSSGSGANVLTF
-,TRBV6-6,TRBJ2-7,CASSYSGTGLDEQYF
TRBD2,TRBV7-9,TRBJ2-7,CASSLVGLAYEQYF
-,TRBV2,TRBJ2-3,CASSPRSDTQYF
TRBD1,TRBV2,TRBJ2-2,CASRPGQGYAGELFF